This T cell receptor (beta chain) was sequenced in a study of cytomegalovirus exposure and HLA in healthy donors. For the study at large: Samples from HLA-typed donors yielded approximately 80 million unique TCRs in an early data release.

In regard to this clone: What it binds is unknown.

Primers included in the PCR were 60 Vbeta and 13 Jbeta primers. Profiling relied on immunoSEQ multiplex PCR, and the TCRdb table lists in-frame clones only, not all of them. Of around 120,000 clones in the sample, 55% to 75% were seen once. Notes on the study in general: The authors enumerated around 150 TCR beta chains as linked to cytomegalovirus. For most TCR sequences rarity was the rule, although some public TCRs occurred in many donors.

The sequenced sample consisted of PBMCs. This sequence originates from a woman between 40 and 50 years old in good health and CMV-seropositive.

The DNA of the CDR3 is TGTGCCAGCAGCCCTACTCATTTCACAGATACGCAGTATTTT. It codes for CASSPTHFTDTQYF. The rearrangement uses TRBV6-5 and TRBJ2-3; D remains ambiguous. Germline CDR1 and CDR2: MNHEY and SVGAGI. There are 14 residues in the CDR3. Trimming took 6 bases from V and 2 from J, leaving 12 bases between them.